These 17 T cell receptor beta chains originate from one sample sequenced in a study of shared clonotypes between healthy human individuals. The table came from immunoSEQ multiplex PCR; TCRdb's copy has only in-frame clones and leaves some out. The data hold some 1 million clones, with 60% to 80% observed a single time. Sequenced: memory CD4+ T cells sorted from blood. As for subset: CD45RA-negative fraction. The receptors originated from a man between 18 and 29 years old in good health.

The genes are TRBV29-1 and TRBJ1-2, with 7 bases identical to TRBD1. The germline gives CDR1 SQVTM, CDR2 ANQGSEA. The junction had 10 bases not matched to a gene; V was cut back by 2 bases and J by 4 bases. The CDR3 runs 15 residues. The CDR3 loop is CSVEQGGVRSYGYTF. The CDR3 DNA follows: TGCAGCGTTGAACAGGGGGGGGTTCGGAGCTATGGCTACACCTTC.

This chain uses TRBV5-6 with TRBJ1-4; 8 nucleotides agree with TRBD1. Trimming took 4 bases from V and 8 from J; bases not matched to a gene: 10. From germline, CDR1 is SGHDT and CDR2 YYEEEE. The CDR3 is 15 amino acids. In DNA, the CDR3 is TGTGCCAGCAGCGCCGAACAGGGGGTAGGGGAAAAACTGTTTTTT. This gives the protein CASSAEQGVGEKLFF.

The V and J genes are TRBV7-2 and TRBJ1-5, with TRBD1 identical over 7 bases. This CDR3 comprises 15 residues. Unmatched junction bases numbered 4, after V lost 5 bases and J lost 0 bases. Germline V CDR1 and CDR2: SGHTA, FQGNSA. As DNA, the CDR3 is TGTGCCAGCAGCGCACAGGGGCCTAGCAATCAGCCCCAGCATTTT. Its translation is CASSAQGPSNQPQHF. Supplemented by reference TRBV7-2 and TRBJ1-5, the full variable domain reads GAGVSQSPSNKVTEKGKDVELRCDPISGHTALYWYRQSLGQGLEFLIYFQGNSAPDKSGLPSDRFSAERTGGSVSTLTIQRTQQEDSAVYLCASSAQGPSNQPQHFGDGTRLSIL.

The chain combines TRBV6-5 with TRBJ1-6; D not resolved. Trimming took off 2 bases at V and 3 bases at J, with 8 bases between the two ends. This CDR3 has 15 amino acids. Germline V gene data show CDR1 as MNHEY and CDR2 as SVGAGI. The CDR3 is CASSYAQGYNSPLHF. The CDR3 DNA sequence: TGTGCCAGCAGTTACGCACAAGGCTATAATTCACCCCTCCACTTT.

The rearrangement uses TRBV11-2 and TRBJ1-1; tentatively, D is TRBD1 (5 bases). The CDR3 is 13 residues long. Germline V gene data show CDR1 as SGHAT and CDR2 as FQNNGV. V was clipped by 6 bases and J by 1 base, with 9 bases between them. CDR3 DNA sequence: TGTGCCAGCAGTGTGACAGCGAACACTGAAGCTTTCTTT. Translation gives CASSVTANTEAFF.

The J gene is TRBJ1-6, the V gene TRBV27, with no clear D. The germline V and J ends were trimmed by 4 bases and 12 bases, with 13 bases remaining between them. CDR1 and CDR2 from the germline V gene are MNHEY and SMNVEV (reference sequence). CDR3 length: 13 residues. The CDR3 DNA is TGTGCCAGCAGTTCAAAGACCGCCCAACCCCTCCACTTT. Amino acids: CASSSKTAQPLHF.

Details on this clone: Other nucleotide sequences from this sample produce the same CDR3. CDR3: CASSVGGNYGYTF. The CDR3 DNA is TGTGCCAGCAGCGTAGGGGGCAACTATGGCTACACCTTC. This chain links TRBV9 with TRBJ1-2; TRBD1 might be the D (5 bases). The CDR3 length is 13 residues. With 0 bases removed from V and 2 bases from J, the gap between germline ends came to 5 bases. The germline CDR1 and CDR2 sequences are SGDLS and YYNGEE. Supplemented by reference TRBV9 and TRBJ1-2, the full variable domain reads DSGVTQTPKHLITATGQRVTLRCSPRSGDLSVYWYQQSLDQGLQFLIQYYNGEERAKGNILERFSAQQFPDLHSELNLSSLELGDSALYFCASSVGGNYGYTFGSGTRLTVV.

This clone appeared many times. CDR3 DNA sequence: TGCGCCAGCTACCCACAGGGAAAGAACACCGGGGAGCTGTTTTTT. It translates to CASYPQGKNTGELFF. The chain combines TRBV5-1 with TRBJ2-2, with a possible D match to TRBD1 (6 bases). This CDR3 region has 15 residues. V gave up 7 bases and J gave up 1 base, with 14 bases separating them. Per the germline V gene, CDR1 is SGHRS and CDR2 is YFSETQ. Filled out from reference TRBV5-1 and TRBJ2-2, the complete variable domain reads KAGVTQTPRYLIKTRGQQVTLSCSPISGHRSVSWYQQTPGQGLQFLFEYFSETQRNKGNFPGRFSGRQFSNSRSEMNVSTLELGDSALYLCASYPQGKNTGELFFGEGSRLTVL.

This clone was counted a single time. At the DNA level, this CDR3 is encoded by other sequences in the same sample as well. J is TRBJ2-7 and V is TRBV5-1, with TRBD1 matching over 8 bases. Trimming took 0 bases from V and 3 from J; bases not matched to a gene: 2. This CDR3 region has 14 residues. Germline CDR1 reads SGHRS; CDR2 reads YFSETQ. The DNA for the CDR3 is TGCGCCAGCAGCTTGGGAGACAGGGGCTACGAGCAGTACTTC. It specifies CASSLGDRGYEQYF. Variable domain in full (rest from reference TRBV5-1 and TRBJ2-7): KAGVTQTPRYLIKTRGQQVTLSCSPISGHRSVSWYQQTPGQGLQFLFEYFSETQRNKGNFPGRFSGRQFSNSRSEMNVSTLELGDSALYLCASSLGDRGYEQYFGPGTRLTVT.

CDR3 sequence: CASSLARATGSPLHF. Written as DNA, the CDR3 is TGTGCCAGCAGCTTAGCGAGGGCTACAGGCTCACCCCTCCACTTT. J is TRBJ1-6 and V is TRBV7-2; possible D gene TRBD1, 5 bases. Germline V lookup: CDR1 SGHTA, CDR2 FQGNSA. The CDR3 covers 15 residues. V lost 0 bases, J lost 10 bases, and 13 bases lay in between.

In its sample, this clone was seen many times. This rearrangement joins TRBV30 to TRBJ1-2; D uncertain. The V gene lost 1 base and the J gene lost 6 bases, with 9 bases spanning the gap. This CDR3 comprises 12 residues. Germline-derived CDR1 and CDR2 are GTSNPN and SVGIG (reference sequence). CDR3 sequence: CAWSAGGNGYTF. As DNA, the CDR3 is TGTGCCTGGAGTGCTGGAGGGAATGGCTACACCTTC.

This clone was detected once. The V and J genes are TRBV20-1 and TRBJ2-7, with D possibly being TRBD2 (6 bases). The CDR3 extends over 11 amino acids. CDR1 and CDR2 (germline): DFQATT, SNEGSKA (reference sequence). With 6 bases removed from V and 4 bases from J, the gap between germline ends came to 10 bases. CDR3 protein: CSATLAYEQYF. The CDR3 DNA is TGCAGTGCCACTCTAGCGTACGAGCAGTACTTC.

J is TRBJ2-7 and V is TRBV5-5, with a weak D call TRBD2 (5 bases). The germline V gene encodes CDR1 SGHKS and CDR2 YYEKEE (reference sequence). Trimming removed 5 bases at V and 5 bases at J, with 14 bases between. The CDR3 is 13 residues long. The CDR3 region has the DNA TGTGCCAGCAGTTTTTCTGTCGGGGACGAGCAGTACTTC. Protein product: CASSFSVGDEQYF.

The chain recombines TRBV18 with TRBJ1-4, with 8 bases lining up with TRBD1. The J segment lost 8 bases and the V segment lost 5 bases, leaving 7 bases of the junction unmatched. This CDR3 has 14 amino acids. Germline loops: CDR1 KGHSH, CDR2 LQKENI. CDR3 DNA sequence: TGTGCCAGCTCATCCGGACAGGGTGGCGAAAAACTGTTTTTT. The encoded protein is CASSSGQGGEKLFF. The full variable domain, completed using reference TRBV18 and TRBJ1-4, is NAGVMQNPRHLVRRRGQEARLRCSPMKGHSHVYWYRQLPEEGLKFMVYLQKENIIDESGMPKERFSAEFPKEGPSILRIQQVVRGDSAAYFCASSSGQGGEKLFFGSGTQLSVL.

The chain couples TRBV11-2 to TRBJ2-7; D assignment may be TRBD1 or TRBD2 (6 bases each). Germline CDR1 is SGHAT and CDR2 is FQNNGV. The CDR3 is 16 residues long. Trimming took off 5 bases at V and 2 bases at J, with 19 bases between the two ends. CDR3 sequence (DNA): TGTGCCAGCAGCCCCGGTCGGTACAGGGAGGCCTACGAGCAGTACTTC. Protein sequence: CASSPGRYREAYEQYF.

This CDR3 reads CASSPGTSGRATREQYF. DNA for the CDR3: TGCGCCAGCAGCCCCGGGACTAGCGGGAGGGCCACCCGCGAGCAGTACTTC. The V gene is TRBV4-1, the J gene TRBJ2-7, with 16 bases fitting TRBD2. V was pared by 4 bases and J by 6 bases, with 9 bases of the junction left unmatched. The CDR3 totals 17 residues. Germline V gene lookup returns CDR1 MGHRA and CDR2 YSYEKL.

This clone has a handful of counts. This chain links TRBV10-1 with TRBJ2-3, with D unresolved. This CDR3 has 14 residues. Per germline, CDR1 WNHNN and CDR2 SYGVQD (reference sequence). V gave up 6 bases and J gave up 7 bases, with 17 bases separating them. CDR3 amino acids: CASSGGLGRNTQYF. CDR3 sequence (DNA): TGCGCCAGCAGCGGTGGGTTAGGCCGGAATACGCAGTATTTT.